Below are 21 T cell receptor beta chains sequenced from a single sample in a study of blood T cells in healthy people across ages. Together with a sample-barcoded 5' primer, a J-beta primer mix was included in a second PCR lasting about 7 to 11 cycles. TCRdb independently ran MiXCR on the 5' RACE reads; one entry per CDR3 protein. Among about 680,000 distinct CDR3 sequences, 45% to 50% were seen once, and the ten largest hold under 35%. Material for sequencing was blood. Every receptor here comes from a woman between 55 and 75 years old in good health.

This chain connects TRBV10-3 to TRBJ2-5; TRBD1 matches at 8 bases. Germline V gene lookup returns CDR1 ENHRY and CDR2 SYGVKD. The CDR3 spans 16 residues. The J segment lost 5 bases and the V segment lost 7 bases, leaving 15 bases of the junction unmatched. The CDR3 is CAIKFGTGSRGETQYF. CDR3 nucleotides: TGTGCCATCAAATTCGGGACAGGATCTCGTGGGGAGACCCAGTACTTC.

V and J are TRBV4-1 and TRBJ2-5; 10 bases are shared with TRBD2. The CDR3 sequence is 16 residues long. Germline CDR1 MGHRA, CDR2 YSYEKL. With 0 bases clipped from V and 4 bases from J, the junction kept 5 bases outside the gene matches. This CDR3 reads CASSQDSGRWGETQYF. As DNA, the CDR3 is TGCGCCAGCAGCCAAGATAGCGGGAGGTGGGGAGAGACCCAGTACTTC.

This clonotype has more than one count but fewer than ten. The chain recombines TRBV7-2 with TRBJ2-3; TRBD2 is a possible D gene (7 bases). This CDR3 has 15 amino acids. Germline loops: CDR1 SGHTA, CDR2 FQGNSA. Trimming took off 5 bases at V and 1 base at J, with 13 bases between the two ends. For the CDR3, the DNA is TGTGCCAGCAGCAAAGAGGGGGGGCGCACAGATACGCAGTATTTT. Protein: CASSKEGGRTDTQYF. Full variable domain (missing parts from reference TRBV7-2 and TRBJ2-3): GAGVSQSPSNKVTEKGKDVELRCDPISGHTALYWYRQSLGQGLEFLIYFQGNSAPDKSGLPSDRFSAERTGGSVSTLTIQRTQQEDSAVYLCASSKEGGRTDTQYFGPGTRLTVL.

DNA of the CDR3: TGTGCCAGCAGCGGTCAATCAGGGACAGGCACCCCCCACTTT. Translation: CASSGQSGTGTPHF. The rearrangement joins TRBV9 to TRBJ1-6, with 8 bases aligning to TRBD1. The length of the CDR3 is 14 residues. Germline assignment: CDR1 SGDLS and CDR2 YYNGEE. The V segment lost 3 bases and the J segment 18 bases; nucleotides outside the gene matches: 14.

The chain uses TRBV9 and TRBJ2-1; 8 nucleotides line up with TRBD2. The CDR3 runs 15 residues. Germline values: CDR1 SGDLS, CDR2 YYNGEE. V lost 2 bases to trimming and J lost 10 bases; unmatched junction nucleotides: 11. CDR3 sequence (DNA): TGTGCCAGCAGCGTGCTAGCGGGTCCCTTCATCGAGCAGTTCTTC. It yields the protein CASSVLAGPFIEQFF.

This clonotype has just a few counts. The chain carries TRBV20-1 and TRBJ2-3; TRBD1 aligns across 10 bases. Germline trimming cut 5 bases from V and 8 bases from J; bases unmatched to any gene: 10. CDR3 size: 14 residues. CDR1 and CDR2 from the germline V gene are DFQATT and SNEGSKA (reference sequence). The CDR3 coding sequence is TGCAGTGCTCCACGGGACAGGGGACAGGGTACGCAGTATTTT. Its translation is CSAPRDRGQGTQYF.

The rearrangement uses TRBV29-1 and TRBJ2-1, with 12 bases lining up with TRBD2. The CDR3 spans 16 residues. The V gene end was trimmed by 6 bases and the J gene end by 12 bases; junction bases not matched to a gene: 18. The germline CDR1 and CDR2 sequences are SQVTM and ANQGSEA. The CDR3 DNA reads TGCAGCGTACCCCCTCGGACTAGCGGGAATGACGGTGTGCAGTTCTTC. As protein: CSVPPRTSGNDGVQFF.

This clonotype was observed many times. The chain has TRBV4-2 and TRBJ2-7, with 7 bases matching TRBD2. Trimming cost V 2 bases and J 5 bases; bases outside gene matches: 9. The CDR3 totals 15 residues. In germline, CDR1 is LGHNA, CDR2 YNFKEQ. The CDR3 sequence: CASSQSGGSFHEQYF. DNA of the CDR3: TGTGCCAGCAGCCAATCGGGCGGGAGTTTCCACGAGCAGTACTTC.

The chain has TRBV25-1 and TRBJ2-3, with 7 bases lining up with TRBD2. CDR3 length: 14 residues. Germline V CDR1 and CDR2: MGHDK, SYGVNS. The junction had 8 bases not matched to a gene; V was cut back by 6 bases and J by 5 bases. CDR3 DNA: TGTGCCAGCAGCGTTGGACTAGTTGGAGATACGCAGTATTTT. This sequence encodes CASSVGLVGDTQYF.

CDR3 residues: CASSPQGQDTEAFF. CDR3 nucleotides: TGCGCCAGCAGTCCCCAGGGCCAGGACACTGAAGCTTTCTTT. This chain connects TRBV5-1 to TRBJ1-1; tentative D call: TRBD1 (5 bases). The germline V gene encodes CDR1 SGHRS and CDR2 YFSETQ. Trimming cost V 5 bases and J 3 bases, with 14 bases left between them. The CDR3 consists of 14 residues.

The chain recombines TRBV6-6 with TRBJ1-2, with D perhaps matching TRBD1 (6 bases). Trimming shortened V by 10 bases and J by 4 bases, and 22 bases separated the two germline ends. The CDR3 sequence is 15 residues long. Germline assignment: CDR1 MNHNY and CDR2 SVGAGI (reference sequence). The CDR3 loop is CAISNFQGRGYGYTF. The CDR3 DNA is TGTGCCATAAGTAACTTCCAGGGGAGAGGCTATGGCTACACCTTC.

The chain is built from TRBV29-1 and TRBJ2-5; D is unresolved. Between the trimmed V and J ends, which lost 4 bases and 5 bases, there was a span of 20 bases. The CDR3 has 15 amino acids. Per germline, CDR1 SQVTM and CDR2 ANQGSEA. CDR3 DNA sequence: TGCAGCGTTGGCCTTGGCGGATCAATGTGGGAGACCCAGTACTTC. Translation gives CSVGLGGSMWETQYF.

In DNA form, the CDR3 reads TGTGCCAGCAGCCTTACAGGGCTCGCCTCAGATGGCTACACCTTC. Its translation is CASSLTGLASDGYTF. The chain joins TRBV12-3 or TRBV12-4 to TRBJ1-2; D is perhaps TRBD1 (6 bases). V was cut by 6 bases and J by 6 bases, with 20 bases left in between. The CDR3 contains 15 residues.

This sequence joins TRBV7-2 and TRBJ2-1; 7 positions match TRBD1. Trimming took 1 base from V and 12 from J; bases not matched to a gene: 9. This CDR3 comprises 14 residues. CDR1 and CDR2 (germline): SGHTA, FQGNSA. The CDR3 is CASSLELGGKVQFF. In DNA form, the CDR3 reads TGTGCCAGCAGCTTAGAACTAGGGGGCAAGGTGCAGTTCTTC.

This clonotype was seen only a few times. The gene calls are TRBV20-1 and TRBJ2-5; 11 nucleotides match TRBD1. The CDR3 has 18 residues. Germline CDR1 DFQATT, CDR2 SNEGSKA (reference sequence). With 4 bases clipped from V and 5 bases from J, the junction kept 18 bases outside the gene matches. CDR3 protein: CSATTGTGGRGDAETQYF. The CDR3 nucleotides are TGCAGTGCTACCACCGGGACAGGGGGACGAGGTGACGCGGAGACCCAGTACTTC.

V and J are TRBV12-3 or TRBV12-4 and TRBJ1-5, with 7 bases that match TRBD1. There are 14 residues in the CDR3. Trimming cost V 6 bases and J 4 bases; bases outside gene matches: 6. In DNA, the CDR3 is TGTGCCAGCAGAAGCGGGACAGCGAATCAGCCCCAGCATTTT. Protein product: CASRSGTANQPQHF.

The chain uses TRBV7-2 and TRBJ2-1, with D maybe TRBD2 (5 bases). The J call may be wrong; the DNA end is better matched by TRBJ2-7. CDR3 length equals 15 residues. The germline CDR1 and CDR2 sequences are SGHTA and FQGNSA. The CDR3 bases are TGTGCCAGCAGCAAGGACGGACTCTCCTACAATGAGCAGTACTTC. The encoded protein is CASSKDGLSYNEQYF.

This chain connects TRBV12-3 or TRBV12-4 to TRBJ1-1; 10 nucleotides line up with TRBD1. The CDR3 length is 16 residues. The V segment lost 5 bases and the J segment 0 bases; nucleotides outside the gene matches: 6. In DNA form, the CDR3 reads TGTGCCAGCAGTCTAGGGACAGGGGTCATGAACACTGAAGCTTTCTTT. It translates to CASSLGTGVMNTEAFF.

The rearrangement joins TRBV5-1 to TRBJ2-7; 11 nucleotides align to TRBD2. The CDR3 is 17 amino acids. With 4 bases clipped from V and 0 bases from J, the junction kept 9 bases outside the gene matches. Per the germline V gene, CDR1 is SGHRS and CDR2 is YFSETQ. The CDR3 here is CASSTRLAGKTSYEQYF. The CDR3 coding sequence is TGCGCCAGCAGCACTCGACTAGCGGGAAAGACCTCCTACGAGCAGTACTTC.

This clonotype has just one count. The V and J genes are TRBV12-3 or TRBV12-4 and TRBJ1-2; TRBD1 matches at 11 bases. V dropped 7 bases and J dropped 3; count of bases not matched to a gene: 4. The CDR3 spans 14 residues. The CDR3 loop is CASTRTGGDYGYTF. In DNA form, the CDR3 reads TGTGCCAGCACCCGGACAGGGGGCGACTATGGCTACACCTTC.

The sample holds a few counts of this clonotype. The chain joins TRBV3-1 to TRBJ2-5; D tentatively reads TRBD1 or TRBD2 (5 bases each). The CDR3 sequence is 17 residues long. Germline V gene sequence: CDR1 LGHDT, CDR2 YNNKEL (reference sequence). Trimming took 2 bases from V and 5 from J, leaving 21 bases between them. CDR3 sequence: CASSQLYVGAGSETQYF. The CDR3 nucleotides read TGTGCCAGCAGCCAACTGTACGTCGGGGCAGGAAGTGAGACCCAGTACTTC.